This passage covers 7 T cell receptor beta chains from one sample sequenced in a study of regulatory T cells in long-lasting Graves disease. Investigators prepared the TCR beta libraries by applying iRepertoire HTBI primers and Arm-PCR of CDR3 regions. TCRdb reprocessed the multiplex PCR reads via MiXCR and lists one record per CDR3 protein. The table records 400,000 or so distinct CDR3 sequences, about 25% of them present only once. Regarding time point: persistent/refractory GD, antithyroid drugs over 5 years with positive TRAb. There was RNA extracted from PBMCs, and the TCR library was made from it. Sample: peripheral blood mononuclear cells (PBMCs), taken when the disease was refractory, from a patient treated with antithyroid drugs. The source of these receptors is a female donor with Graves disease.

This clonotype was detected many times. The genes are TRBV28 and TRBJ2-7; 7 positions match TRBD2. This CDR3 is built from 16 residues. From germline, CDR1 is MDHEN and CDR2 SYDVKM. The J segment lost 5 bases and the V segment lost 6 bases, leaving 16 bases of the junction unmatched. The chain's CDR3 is CASSPAGDVRGHEQYF. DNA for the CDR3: TGTGCCAGCAGCCCCGCGGGGGACGTCCGCGGGCACGAGCAGTACTTC.

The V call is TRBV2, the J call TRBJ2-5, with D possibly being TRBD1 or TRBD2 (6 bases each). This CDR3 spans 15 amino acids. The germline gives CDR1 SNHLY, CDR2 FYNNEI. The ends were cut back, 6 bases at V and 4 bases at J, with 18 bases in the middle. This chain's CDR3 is CASSSGASGRETQYF. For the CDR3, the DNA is TGTGCCAGCAGCTCGGGGGCTTCGGGCCGAGAGACCCAGTACTTC.

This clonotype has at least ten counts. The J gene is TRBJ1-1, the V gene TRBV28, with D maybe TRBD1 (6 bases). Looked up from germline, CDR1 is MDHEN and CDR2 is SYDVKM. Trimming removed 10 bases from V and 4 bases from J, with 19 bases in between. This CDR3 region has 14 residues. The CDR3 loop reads CATATGGVGTEAFF. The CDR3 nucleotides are TGTGCCACCGCAACCGGGGGCGTGGGCACTGAAGCTTTCTTT.

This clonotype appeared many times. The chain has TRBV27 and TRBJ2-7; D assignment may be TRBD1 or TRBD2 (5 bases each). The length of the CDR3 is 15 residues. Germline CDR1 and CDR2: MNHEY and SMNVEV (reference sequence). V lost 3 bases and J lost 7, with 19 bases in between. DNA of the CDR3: TGTGCCAGCAGTTTCGCCGGATCGAGGGGCGGTGAGCAGTACTTC. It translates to CASSFAGSRGGEQYF.

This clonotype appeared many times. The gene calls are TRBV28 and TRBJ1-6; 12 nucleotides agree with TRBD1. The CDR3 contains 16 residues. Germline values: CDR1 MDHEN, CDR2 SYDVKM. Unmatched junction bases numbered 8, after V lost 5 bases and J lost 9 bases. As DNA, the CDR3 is TGTGCCAGCAGTCCCACGACGGGACAGGGGGCTTCACCCCTCCACTTT. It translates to CASSPTTGQGASPLHF.

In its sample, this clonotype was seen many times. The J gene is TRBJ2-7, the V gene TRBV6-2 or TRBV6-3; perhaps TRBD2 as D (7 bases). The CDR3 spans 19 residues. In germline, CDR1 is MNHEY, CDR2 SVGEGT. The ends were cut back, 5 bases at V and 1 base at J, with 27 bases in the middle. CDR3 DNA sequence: TGTGCCAGCAGTGAAGCGGGTGCCACTTGGGGGGGCCTTTCCTACGAGCAGTACTTC. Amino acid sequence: CASSEAGATWGGLSYEQYF.

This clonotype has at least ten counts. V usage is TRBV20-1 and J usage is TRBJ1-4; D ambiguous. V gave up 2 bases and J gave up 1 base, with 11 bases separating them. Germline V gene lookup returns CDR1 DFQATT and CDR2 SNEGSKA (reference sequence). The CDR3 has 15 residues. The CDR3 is CSARFRTGTNEKLFF. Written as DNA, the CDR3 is TGCAGTGCTAGATTTCGGACCGGAACTAATGAAAAACTGTTTTTT.